This TCR beta chain is from a study of identifying expanded T cells in peripheral blood. Regarding the study as a whole: Variance in clone template counts between approximately two-week samples significantly increased with total template count across all healthy donors. Technical replicates showed roughly 1.2 changed clones; about 2 weeks around 15; four weeks 19.

A note on this clone: The antigen is unknown.

The germline V gene encodes CDR1 SQVTM and CDR2 ANQGSEA. The ends were cut back, 7 bases at V and 1 base at J, with 16 bases in the middle. This CDR3 has 14 amino acids. Profiling relied on immunoSEQ multiplex PCR, and the TCRdb table lists in-frame clones only, not all of them. The table lists 90,000 to 120,000 clones, around 88% of them singletons, with 16% in the top ten. Healthy donors had no documented immune events, such as infections, while sampled. Sequenced material: blood. V usage is TRBV29-1 and J usage is TRBJ1-1; perhaps TRBD1 as D (6 bases). This sequence originates from a person aged 18-70 years in good health. The CDR3 region is CSGTGLPWNTEAFF. CDR3 sequence (DNA): TGCAGCGGTACAGGGTTGCCATGGAACACTGAAGCTTTCTTT.